The 8 T cell receptor beta chains presented below share a single source sample, sequenced in a study of T cells of healthy individuals. TCRdb re-called the 5' RACE reads with MiXCR, one entry per CDR3 protein. The sample lists about 57,000 distinct CDR3 sequences, 16% seen once, with around 4.7% in the top ten. The receptors were gathered from a human donor in good health.

This rearrangement joins TRBV12-3 or TRBV12-4 to TRBJ2-3, with a weak D call TRBD2 (6 bases). The CDR3 has 15 amino acids. Trimming took off 3 bases at V and 0 bases at J, with 10 bases between the two ends. In DNA form, the CDR3 reads TGTGCCAGCAGTTTCCTAGCGAGTAGCACAGATACGCAGTATTTT. Translating gives CASSFLASSTDTQYF.

This clonotype was observed a few times. The J gene is TRBJ1-4, the V gene TRBV15; TRBD1 matches 10 bases. The junction had 4 bases not matched to a gene; V was cut back by 1 base and J by 8 bases. Germline CDR1 and CDR2: LNHNV and YYDKDF (reference sequence). The CDR3 contains 15 residues. This chain's CDR3 is CATSRASTGGEKLFF. In DNA form, the CDR3 reads TGTGCCACCAGCAGAGCTTCGACAGGGGGCGAAAAACTGTTTTTT.

CDR3 residues: CASSPGSTSGGPRLYEQYF. The CDR3 DNA reads TGTGCCAGCAGCCCCGGCTCTACTAGCGGGGGACCCAGACTCTACGAGCAGTACTTC. The chain has TRBV7-9 and TRBJ2-7; 11 positions match TRBD2. The CDR3 is 19 residues long. Germline trimming cut 5 bases from V and 3 bases from J; bases unmatched to any gene: 18. Germline values: CDR1 SEHNR, CDR2 FQNEAQ (reference sequence).

The chain uses TRBV6-1 and TRBJ1-1; tentatively, D is TRBD1 (5 bases). There are 14 residues in the CDR3. Deletions cut 3 bases from V and 5 bases from J, with 13 bases between. Germline V lookup: CDR1 MNHNS, CDR2 SASEGT. The CDR3 region has the DNA TGTGCCAGCAGTGATCAGGGCGCATCGACTGAAGCTTTCTTT. This gives the protein CASSDQGASTEAFF.

This chain connects TRBV5-1 to TRBJ1-1, with 7 bases identical to TRBD1. The J segment lost 8 bases and the V segment lost 5 bases, leaving 12 bases of the junction unmatched. The CDR3 spans 14 residues. CDR1 is SGHRS, CDR2 YFSETQ, per germline. The chain's CDR3 is CASRATGQAGEAFF. The DNA of the CDR3 is TGCGCCAGCAGAGCGACCGGACAGGCTGGGGAAGCTTTCTTT.

V and J are TRBV6-1 and TRBJ2-1; 9 bases fit TRBD2. The V segment lost 8 bases and the J segment 4 bases; nucleotides outside the gene matches: 9. CDR3 size: 15 residues. Germline V gene data show CDR1 as MNHNS and CDR2 as SASEGT. The CDR3 reads CASGRLADAYNEQFF. CDR3 sequence (DNA): TGTGCCAGCGGCCGACTAGCGGACGCTTACAATGAGCAGTTCTTC.

This clonotype has a handful of counts. V and J are TRBV4-2 and TRBJ2-7, with TRBD2 identical over 15 bases. There are 16 residues in the CDR3. Losses at the gene ends were 1 base for V and 6 bases for J; bases not matched to a gene: 4. Germline lookup yields CDR1 LGHNA and CDR2 YNFKEQ. Here the CDR3 reads CASSQGTSGGASEQYF. The DNA for the CDR3 is TGTGCCAGCAGCCAAGGGACTAGCGGGGGGGCCTCCGAGCAGTACTTC.

This clonotype was found many times. The chain's CDR3 is CSAGVEQFF. In nucleotides, the CDR3 is TGCAGTGCAGGAGTCGAGCAGTTCTTC. The V call is TRBV20-1, the J call TRBJ2-1; unclear D gene. This CDR3 spans 9 amino acids. Germline values: CDR1 DFQATT, CDR2 SNEGSKA (reference sequence). V dropped 6 bases and J dropped 10 bases, with 7 bases sitting between them.